The clone carrying this T cell receptor beta chain has a handful of counts. Relative to the germline gene, one junction end is altered; a read error may explain this. This specimen belongs to a study of blood T cell repertoires in COVID-19. Looking at the study overall: Donors in the United States, Italy and Spain gave samples during acute or convalescent COVID-19. Sources were T cells, B-cell-depleted T cells, or PBMCs; the material itself was cDNA or gDNA.

The CDR3 consists of 12 residues. Germline CDR1 reads SQVTM; CDR2 reads ANQGSEA. Profiling relied on immunoSEQ multiplex PCR, and the TCRdb table lists in-frame clones only, not all of them. The sample lists tens of thousands of clones; roughly 84% were seen once. The specimen was peripheral blood. The clonotype was recovered from a man aged 50 or older with acute or convalescent COVID-19. The V and J genes are TRBV29-1 and TRBJ2-5; TRBD1 matches at 7 bases. CDR3 coding DNA: TGTTCGGGGACAGTCAATCAAGAGACCCAGTACTTC. Protein sequence: CSGTVNQETQYF.